The 3 T cell receptor beta chains listed next were all sequenced from one sample in a study of regulatory T cells in long-lasting Graves disease. For TCR beta, libraries came from iRepertoire HTBI primers and Arm-PCR of CDR3 regions. Each CDR3 protein is one row after TCRdb ran MiXCR on the multiplex PCR reads. The profile shows about 540,000 distinct CDR3 sequences, roughly 13% of them singletons. The time point denotes: newly diagnosed GD, antithyroid drugs for less than 3 months. From PBMCs, RNA was extracted and then used to make the TCR library. The same sample was also used in a study of T cells in Graves' hyperthyroidism and ophthalmopathy.

The sequencing used peripheral blood mononuclear cells (PBMCs), collected at new diagnosis, from a patient treated with antithyroid drugs. The receptors shown here come from a man between 25 and 39 years old with Graves disease.

This clonotype was recorded at least ten times. J is TRBJ2-2 and V is TRBV12-3 or TRBV12-4; TRBD2 matches 11 bases. V gave up 7 bases and J gave up 6 bases; unmatched junction bases: 7. This CDR3 comprises 15 residues. This chain's CDR3 is CASKTSGSTSGELFF. The CDR3, as DNA: TGTGCCAGCAAAACTAGCGGGAGTACCTCCGGGGAGCTGTTTTTT.

Only a few counts were recorded for this clonotype. The J gene is TRBJ2-5, the V gene TRBV5-1; perhaps TRBD1 as D (5 bases). The CDR3 runs 16 residues. The V gene's germline CDR1 is SGHRS and CDR2 YFSETQ. With 5 bases removed from V and 0 bases from J, the gap between germline ends came to 17 bases. As DNA, the CDR3 is TGCGCCAGCAGTACCCATCGACAGTCCGACCAAGAGACCCAGTACTTC. It yields the protein CASSTHRQSDQETQYF.

A few counts support this clonotype. The V call is TRBV19, the J call TRBJ1-2; D not certain. This CDR3 is built from 12 residues. Trimming cost V 3 bases and J 8 bases, with 10 bases left between them. The germline gives CDR1 LNHDA, CDR2 SQIVND (reference sequence). Here the CDR3 DNA reads TGTGCCAGTAGTATTGGATTGCGGGGCTACACCTTC. Translating it yields CASSIGLRGYTF.